This entry features one T cell receptor beta chain sequence. Its antigen is still unknown. RNA transcripts gave rise to amplified TCR beta CDR3 regions. In the first-round RT-PCR of the TCR CDR3, the HTBI primer set was used. TCRdb analysed the multiplex PCR reads with MiXCR anew, one entry per CDR3 protein. The profile shows 490,000 or so distinct CDR3 sequences, about 16% of them singletons. The data were obtained in a study of T cells in Graves' hyperthyroidism and ophthalmopathy. General study findings and limits: A model of 13 V-J pairs discriminated ophthalmopathy from stable hyperthyroidism.

V shed 1 base and J 10 bases; nucleotides not matched to a gene: 4. The germline V gene encodes CDR1 SGHAT and CDR2 FQNNGV. CDR3 length: 14 amino acids. The chain recombines TRBV11-2 with TRBJ2-1, with 10 positions matching TRBD1. The sequence derives from a woman in her twenties or thirties with Graves' ophthalmopathy. The sample taken for sequencing was blood. CDR3 residues: CASSLGDRGFEQFF. In DNA form, the CDR3 reads TGTGCCAGCAGCTTAGGGGACAGGGGATTCGAGCAGTTCTTC.